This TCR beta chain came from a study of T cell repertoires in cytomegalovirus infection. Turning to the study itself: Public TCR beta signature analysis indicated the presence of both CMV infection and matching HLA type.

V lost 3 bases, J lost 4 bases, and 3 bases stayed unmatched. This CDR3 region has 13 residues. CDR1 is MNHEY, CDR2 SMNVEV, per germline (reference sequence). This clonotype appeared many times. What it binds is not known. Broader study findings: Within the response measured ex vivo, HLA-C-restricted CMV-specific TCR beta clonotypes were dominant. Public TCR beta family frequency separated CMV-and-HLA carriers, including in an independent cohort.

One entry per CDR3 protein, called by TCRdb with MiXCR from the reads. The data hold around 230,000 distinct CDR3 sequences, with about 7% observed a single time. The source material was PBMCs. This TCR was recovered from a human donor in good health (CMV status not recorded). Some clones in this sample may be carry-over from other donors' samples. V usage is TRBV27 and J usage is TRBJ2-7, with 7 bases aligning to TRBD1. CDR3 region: CASSFRQGYEQYF. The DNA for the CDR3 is TGTGCCAGCAGTTTCCGACAGGGATACGAGCAGTACTTC.